This T cell receptor beta chain was documented in a study of cytomegalovirus exposure and HLA in healthy donors. Regarding the study as a whole: There were some public TCRs occurring in many donors, but most TCR sequences were rare. For cytomegalovirus status, the classifier reportedly gave diagnoses with high specificity and sensitivity.

Note on this clone: Its specificity is unknown.

PCR employed 60 Vbeta and 13 Jbeta primers. The protocol was immunoSEQ multiplex PCR, while the TCRdb copy is restricted to in-frame clones and leaves out a portion. Reported are about 210,000 clones; the ten largest clones contain approximately 1%. Germline V lookup: CDR1 SGHRS, CDR2 YFSETQ. The V gene end was trimmed by 3 bases and the J gene end by 0 bases; junction bases not matched to a gene: 5. The CDR3 sequence is 16 residues long. This receptor was identified in a woman between 25 and 40 years old in good health and CMV-seropositive. Sample: PBMCs. The chain recombines TRBV5-1 with TRBJ2-3, with 9 bases aligning to TRBD1. The CDR3 is CASSSGQGGSTDTQYF. DNA of the CDR3: TGCGCCAGCAGCTCGGGACAGGGAGGGAGCACAGATACGCAGTATTTT.